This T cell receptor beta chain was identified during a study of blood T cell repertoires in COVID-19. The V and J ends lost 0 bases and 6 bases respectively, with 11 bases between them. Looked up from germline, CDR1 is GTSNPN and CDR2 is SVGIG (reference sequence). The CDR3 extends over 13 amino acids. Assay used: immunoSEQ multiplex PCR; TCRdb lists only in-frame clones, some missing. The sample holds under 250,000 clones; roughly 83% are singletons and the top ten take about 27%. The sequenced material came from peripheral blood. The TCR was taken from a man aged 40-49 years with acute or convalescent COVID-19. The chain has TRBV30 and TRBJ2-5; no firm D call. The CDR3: CAWSVLSRKTQYF. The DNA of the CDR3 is TGTGCCTGGAGTGTACTGTCGAGGAAGACCCAGTACTTC.